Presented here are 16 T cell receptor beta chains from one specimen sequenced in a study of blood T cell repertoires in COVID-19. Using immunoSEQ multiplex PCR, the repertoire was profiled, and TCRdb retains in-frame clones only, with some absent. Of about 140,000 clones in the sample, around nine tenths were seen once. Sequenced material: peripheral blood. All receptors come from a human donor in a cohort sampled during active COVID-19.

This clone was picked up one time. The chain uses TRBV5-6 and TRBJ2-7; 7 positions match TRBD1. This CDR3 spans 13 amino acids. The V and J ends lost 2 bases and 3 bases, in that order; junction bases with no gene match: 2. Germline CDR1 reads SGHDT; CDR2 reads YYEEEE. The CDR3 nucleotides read TGTGCCAGCAGCTTCCGGGACAGCTACGAGCAGTACTTC. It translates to CASSFRDSYEQYF.

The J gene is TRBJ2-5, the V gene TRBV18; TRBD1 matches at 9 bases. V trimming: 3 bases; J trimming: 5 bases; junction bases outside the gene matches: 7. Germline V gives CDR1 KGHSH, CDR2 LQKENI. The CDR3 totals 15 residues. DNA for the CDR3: TGTGCCAGCTCACCGGGAGGGGACAGGGCGGAGACCCAGTACTTC. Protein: CASSPGGDRAETQYF.

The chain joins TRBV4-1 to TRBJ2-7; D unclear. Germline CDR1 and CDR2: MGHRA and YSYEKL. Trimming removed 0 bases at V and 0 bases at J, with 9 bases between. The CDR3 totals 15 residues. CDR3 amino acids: CASSQDTLSSYEQYF. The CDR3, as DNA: TGCGCCAGCAGCCAAGATACTCTATCCTCCTACGAGCAGTACTTC.

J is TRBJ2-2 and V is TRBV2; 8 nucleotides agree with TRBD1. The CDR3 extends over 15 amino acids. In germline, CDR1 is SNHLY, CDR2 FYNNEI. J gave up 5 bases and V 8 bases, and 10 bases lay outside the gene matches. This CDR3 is CASLTGVVGTGELFF. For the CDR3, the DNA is TGTGCCAGCTTGACAGGGGTAGTTGGGACCGGGGAGCTGTTTTTT. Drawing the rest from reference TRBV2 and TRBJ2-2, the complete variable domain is EPEVTQTPSHQVTQMGQEVILRCVPISNHLYFYWYRQILGQKVEFLVSFYNNEISEKSEIFDDQFSVERPDGSNFTLKIRSTKLEDSAMYFCASLTGVVGTGELFFGEGSRLTVL.

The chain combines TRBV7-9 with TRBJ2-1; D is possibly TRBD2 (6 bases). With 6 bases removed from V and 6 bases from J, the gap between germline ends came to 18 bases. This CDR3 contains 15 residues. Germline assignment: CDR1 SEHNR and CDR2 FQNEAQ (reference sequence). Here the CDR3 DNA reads TGTGCCAGCAGGGCGGGACTTAGGCCGGGCAATGAGCAGTTCTTC. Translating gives CASRAGLRPGNEQFF.

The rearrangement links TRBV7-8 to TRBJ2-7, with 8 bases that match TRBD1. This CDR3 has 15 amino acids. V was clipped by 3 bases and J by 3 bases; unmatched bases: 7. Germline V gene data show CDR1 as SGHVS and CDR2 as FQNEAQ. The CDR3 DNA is TGTGCCAGCAGCTTTGGACAGGGTGGATTCTACGAGCAGTACTTC. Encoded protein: CASSFGQGGFYEQYF.

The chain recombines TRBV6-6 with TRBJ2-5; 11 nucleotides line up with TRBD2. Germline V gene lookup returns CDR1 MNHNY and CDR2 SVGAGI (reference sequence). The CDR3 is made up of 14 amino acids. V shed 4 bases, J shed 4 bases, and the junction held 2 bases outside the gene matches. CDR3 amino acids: CASSSLAGGETQYF. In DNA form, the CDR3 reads TGTGCCAGCAGTTCTCTAGCGGGGGGAGAGACCCAGTACTTC.

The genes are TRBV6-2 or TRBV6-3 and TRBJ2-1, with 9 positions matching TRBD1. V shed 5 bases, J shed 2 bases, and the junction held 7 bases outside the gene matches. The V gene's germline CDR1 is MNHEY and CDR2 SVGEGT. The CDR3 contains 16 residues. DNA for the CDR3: TGTGCCAGCAGTCCCGTAACAGGGGGCCCCTACAATGAGCAGTTCTTC. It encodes CASSPVTGGPYNEQFF.

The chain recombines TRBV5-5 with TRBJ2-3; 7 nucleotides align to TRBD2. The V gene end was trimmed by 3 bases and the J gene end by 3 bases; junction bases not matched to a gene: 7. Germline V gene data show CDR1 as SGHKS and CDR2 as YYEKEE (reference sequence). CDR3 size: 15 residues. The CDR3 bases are TGTGCCAGCAGCTCAACAGCACTAGCGACAGATACGCAGTATTTT. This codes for CASSSTALATDTQYF.

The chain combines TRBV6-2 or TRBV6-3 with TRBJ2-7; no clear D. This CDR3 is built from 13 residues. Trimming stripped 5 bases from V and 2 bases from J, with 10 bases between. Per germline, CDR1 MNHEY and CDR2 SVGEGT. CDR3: CASSKAVTYEQYF. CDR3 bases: TGTGCCAGCAGTAAGGCGGTTACCTACGAGCAGTACTTC.

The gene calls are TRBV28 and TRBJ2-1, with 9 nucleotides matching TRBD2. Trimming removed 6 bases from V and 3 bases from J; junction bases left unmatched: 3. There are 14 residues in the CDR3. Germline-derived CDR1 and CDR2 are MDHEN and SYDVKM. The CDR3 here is CASRSGRIYNEQFF. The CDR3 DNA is TGTGCCAGCAGGAGCGGGAGGATCTACAATGAGCAGTTCTTC.

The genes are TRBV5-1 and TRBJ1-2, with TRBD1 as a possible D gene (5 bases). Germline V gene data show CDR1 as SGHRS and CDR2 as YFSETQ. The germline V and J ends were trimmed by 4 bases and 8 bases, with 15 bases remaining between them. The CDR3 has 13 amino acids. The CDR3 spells CASSKTPQGGYTF. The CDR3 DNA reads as TGCGCCAGCAGCAAAACCCCGCAGGGAGGCTACACCTTC.

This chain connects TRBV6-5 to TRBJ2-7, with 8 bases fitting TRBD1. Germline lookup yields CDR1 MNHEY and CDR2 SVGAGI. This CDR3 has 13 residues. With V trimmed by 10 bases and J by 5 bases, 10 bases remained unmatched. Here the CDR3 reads CATRDRRLDEQYF. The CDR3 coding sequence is TGTGCCACCCGGGACAGGCGTTTGGACGAGCAGTACTTC.

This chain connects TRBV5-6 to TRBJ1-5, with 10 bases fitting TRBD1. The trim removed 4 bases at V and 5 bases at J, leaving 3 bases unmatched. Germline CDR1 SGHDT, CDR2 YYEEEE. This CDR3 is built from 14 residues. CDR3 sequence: CASSPGQGDQPQHF. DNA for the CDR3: TGTGCCAGCAGCCCAGGACAGGGGGATCAGCCCCAGCATTTT.

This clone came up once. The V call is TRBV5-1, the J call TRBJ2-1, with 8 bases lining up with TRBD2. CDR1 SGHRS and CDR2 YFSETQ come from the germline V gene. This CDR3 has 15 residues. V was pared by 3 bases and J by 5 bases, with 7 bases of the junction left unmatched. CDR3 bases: TGCGCCAGCAGCTGGCAAAGCGGGGGAAACAATGAGCAGTTCTTC. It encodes CASSWQSGGNNEQFF. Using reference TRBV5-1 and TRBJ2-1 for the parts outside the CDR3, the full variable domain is KAGVTQTPRYLIKTRGQQVTLSCSPISGHRSVSWYQQTPGQGLQFLFEYFSETQRNKGNFPGRFSGRQFSNSRSEMNVSTLELGDSALYLCASSWQSGGNNEQFFGPGTRLTVL.

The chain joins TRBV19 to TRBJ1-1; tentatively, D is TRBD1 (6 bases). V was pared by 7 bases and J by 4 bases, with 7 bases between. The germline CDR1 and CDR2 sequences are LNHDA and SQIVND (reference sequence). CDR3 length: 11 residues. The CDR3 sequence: CASNRATEAFF. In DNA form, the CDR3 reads TGTGCCAGTAACAGGGCCACTGAAGCTTTCTTT.